Listed below are T cell receptor beta chains from one sample, sequenced in a study of blood T cell repertoires in COVID-19. Data came from immunoSEQ multiplex PCR; TCRdb stores just in-frame clones and leaves some out. The top ten hold around 3.1% of the sample, which has 120,000 to 150,000 clones, around four fifths seen once. The sample was peripheral blood. The receptors derive from a woman aged 40-49 years with active or convalescent COVID-19. Both conserved end residues are part of each CDR3. Fields, in order: V gene, J gene, clone size, D gene, CDR3 DNA, CDR3 protein. A D gene is named only where the DNA matches it firmly. Some rows mark clone size as missing; the rest say once, few, many or name a class of expanded clone.

V gene: TRBV28
J gene: TRBJ1-5
clone size: .
D gene: .
CDR3 DNA: TGTGCCAGCAAGGGGCCGCTCAATCAGCCCCAGCATTTT
CDR3 protein: CASKGPLNQPQHF

V gene: TRBV19
J gene: TRBJ1-1
clone size: once
D gene: TRBD1
CDR3 DNA: TGTGCCAGTAGTACGACAGGGGTGAACACTGAAGCTTTCTTT
CDR3 protein: CASSTTGVNTEAFF

V gene: TRBV6-1
J gene: TRBJ2-7
clone size: .
D gene: TRBD1
CDR3 DNA: TGTGCCAGCAGTGAGGGAGACAGGGGGCTAATGGCGCAGTACTTC
CDR3 protein: CASSEGDRGLMAQYF

V gene: TRBV24-1
J gene: TRBJ1-4
clone size: once
D gene: .
CDR3 DNA: TGTGCCACCAGATACAAGGAGACGGCAACTAATGAAAAACTGTTTTTT
CDR3 protein: CATRYKETATNEKLFF

V gene: TRBV5-1
J gene: TRBJ1-2
clone size: .
D gene: .
CDR3 DNA: TGCGCCAGCAGCTTGGGTCAGGGGAGGGACTATGGCTACACCTTC
CDR3 protein: CASSLGQGRDYGYTF

V gene: TRBV19
J gene: TRBJ1-2
clone size: .
D gene: TRBD1
CDR3 DNA: TGTGCCAGTAGTATTGACAGGGCCTATGGCTACACCTTC
CDR3 protein: CASSIDRAYGYTF

V gene: TRBV7-6
J gene: TRBJ1-1
clone size: .
D gene: TRBD1
CDR3 DNA: TGTGCCAGCGGTACAGGGGCCCGAACTGAAGCTTTCTTT
CDR3 protein: CASGTGARTEAFF

V gene: TRBV3-1/TRBV3-2
J gene: TRBJ1-2
clone size: few
D gene: TRBD1
CDR3 DNA: TGTGCCAGCAGCCACGTCCCGGGACAGACCGCCGTTAACTATGGCTACACCTTC
CDR3 protein: CASSHVPGQTAVNYGYTF

V gene: TRBV10-2
J gene: TRBJ2-3
clone size: .
D gene: .
CDR3 DNA: TGCGCCAGCAGTGATGTGGGCGGGGGCTACCCTGGGTATTTT
CDR3 protein: CASSDVGGGYPGYF

V gene: TRBV20-1
J gene: TRBJ1-3
clone size: .
D gene: TRBD1
CDR3 DNA: TGCAGTGCTAGTAGACAGGGGGTTGGAAACACCATATATTTT
CDR3 protein: CSASRQGVGNTIYF

V gene: TRBV21-1
J gene: TRBJ1-6
clone size: .
D gene: .
CDR3 DNA: TGTGCCAGCAGCAAAGATTTCTGGACAGGGGACAATTCACCCCTCCACTTT
CDR3 protein: CASSKDFWTGDNSPLHF

V gene: TRBV7-2
J gene: TRBJ1-5
clone size: once
D gene: .
CDR3 DNA: TGTGCCAGCAGCGACCCGGGAAATCAGCCCCAGCATTTT
CDR3 protein: CASSDPGNQPQHF

V gene: TRBV28
J gene: TRBJ2-7
clone size: .
D gene: TRBD2
CDR3 DNA: TGTGCCAGCAGTCCCCATGGGGGGGAGGACTCCTACGAGCAGTACTTC
CDR3 protein: CASSPHGGEDSYEQYF